This TCR beta chain was retrieved from a study of blood T cells in healthy people across ages. Study results and caveats: Possibly, changes in expanded clonotypes were confounded because donor CMV status was unknown.

CDR1 and CDR2 from the germline V gene are SGHTA and FQGNSA. With 5 bases removed from V and 2 bases from J, the gap between germline ends came to 10 bases. This CDR3 contains 13 residues. Staff drew around 10 milliliters of peripheral blood from each donor. This clonotype came up many times. Its antigen remains unknown. With a J-beta primer mix and a sample-barcoded 5' primer, a second PCR ran 7 to 11 cycles. TCRdb passed the 5' RACE reads through MiXCR, listing each CDR3 protein once. This table has about 590,000 distinct CDR3 sequences, under 30% appearing once. The TCR originated in a woman older than 75 in good health. The sequenced sample consisted of blood. V usage is TRBV7-2 and J usage is TRBJ2-7, with TRBD2 as a possible D gene (6 bases). CDR3 nucleotides: TGTGCCAGCAGCCCCGGGGGTACCTACGAGCAGTACTTC. This codes for CASSPGGTYEQYF.